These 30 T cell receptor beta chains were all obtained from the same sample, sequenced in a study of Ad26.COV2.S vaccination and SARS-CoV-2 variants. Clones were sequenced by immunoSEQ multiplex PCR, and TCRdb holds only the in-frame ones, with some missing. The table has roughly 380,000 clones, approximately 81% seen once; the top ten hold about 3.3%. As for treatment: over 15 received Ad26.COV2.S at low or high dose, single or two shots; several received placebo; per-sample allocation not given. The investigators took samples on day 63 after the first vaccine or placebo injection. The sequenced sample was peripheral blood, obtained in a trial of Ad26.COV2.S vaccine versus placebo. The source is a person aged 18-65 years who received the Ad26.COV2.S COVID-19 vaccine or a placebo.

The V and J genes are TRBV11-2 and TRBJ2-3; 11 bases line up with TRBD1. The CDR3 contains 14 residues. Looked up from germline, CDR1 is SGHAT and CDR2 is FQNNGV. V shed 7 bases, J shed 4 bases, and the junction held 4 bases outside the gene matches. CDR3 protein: CASTRGQGADTQYF. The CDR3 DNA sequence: TGTGCCAGCACCAGGGGACAGGGGGCAGATACGCAGTATTTT.

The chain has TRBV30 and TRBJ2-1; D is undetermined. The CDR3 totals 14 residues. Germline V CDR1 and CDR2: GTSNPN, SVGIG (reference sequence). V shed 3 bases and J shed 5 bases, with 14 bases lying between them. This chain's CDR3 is CAWRPKALNNEQFF. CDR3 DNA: TGTGCCTGGAGACCCAAGGCCCTCAACAATGAGCAGTTCTTC.

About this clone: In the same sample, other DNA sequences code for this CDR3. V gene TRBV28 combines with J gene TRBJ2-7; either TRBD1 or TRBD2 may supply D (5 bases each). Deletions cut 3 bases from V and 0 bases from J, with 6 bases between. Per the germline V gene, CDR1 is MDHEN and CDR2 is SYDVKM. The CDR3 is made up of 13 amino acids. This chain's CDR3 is CASSLGRSYEQYF. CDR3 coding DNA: TGTGCCAGCAGTTTGGGACGCTCCTACGAGCAGTACTTC.

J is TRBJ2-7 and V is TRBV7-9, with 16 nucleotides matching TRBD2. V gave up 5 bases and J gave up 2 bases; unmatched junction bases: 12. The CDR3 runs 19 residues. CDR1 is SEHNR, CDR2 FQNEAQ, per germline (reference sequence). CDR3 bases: TGTGCCAGCAGCAATGTGCCGGGACTAGCGGGAGGGAACCCCTACGAGCAGTACTTC. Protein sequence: CASSNVPGLAGGNPYEQYF.

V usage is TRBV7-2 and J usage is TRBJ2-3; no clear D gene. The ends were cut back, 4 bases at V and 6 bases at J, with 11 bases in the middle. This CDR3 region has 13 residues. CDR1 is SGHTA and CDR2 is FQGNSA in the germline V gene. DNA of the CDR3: TGTGCCAGCAGCTCGCGATTACCTGATACGCAGTATTTT. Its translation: CASSSRLPDTQYF. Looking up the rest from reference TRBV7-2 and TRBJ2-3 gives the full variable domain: GAGVSQSPSNKVTEKGKDVELRCDPISGHTALYWYRQSLGQGLEFLIYFQGNSAPDKSGLPSDRFSAERTGGSVSTLTIQRTQQEDSAVYLCASSSRLPDTQYFGPGTRLTVL.

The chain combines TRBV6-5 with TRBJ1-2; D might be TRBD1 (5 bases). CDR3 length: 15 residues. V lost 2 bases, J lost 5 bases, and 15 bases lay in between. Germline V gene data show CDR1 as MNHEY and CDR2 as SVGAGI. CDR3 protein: CASSYGGGARYGYTF. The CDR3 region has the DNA TGTGCCAGCAGTTACGGGGGGGGAGCTCGTTATGGCTACACCTTC.

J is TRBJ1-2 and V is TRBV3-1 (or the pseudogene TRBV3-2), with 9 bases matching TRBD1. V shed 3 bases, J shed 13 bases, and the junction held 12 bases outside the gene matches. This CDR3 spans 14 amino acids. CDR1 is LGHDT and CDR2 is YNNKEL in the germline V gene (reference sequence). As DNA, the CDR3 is TGTGCCAGCAGCCATGAGGGACAGGGTCGGGGTTTCACCTTC. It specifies CASSHEGQGRGFTF.

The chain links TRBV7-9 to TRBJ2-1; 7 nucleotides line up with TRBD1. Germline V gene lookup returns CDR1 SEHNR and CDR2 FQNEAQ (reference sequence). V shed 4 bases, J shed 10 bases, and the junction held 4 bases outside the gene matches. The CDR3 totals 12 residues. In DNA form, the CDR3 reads TGTGCCAGCAGCTACCCCAGGGGGGAGCAGTTCTTC. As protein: CASSYPRGEQFF.

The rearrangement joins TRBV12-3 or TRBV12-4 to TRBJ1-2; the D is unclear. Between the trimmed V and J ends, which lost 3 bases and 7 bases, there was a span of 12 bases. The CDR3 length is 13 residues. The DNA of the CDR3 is TGTGCCAGCAGTTTGAAAGGGTCAGGTGGCTACACCTTC. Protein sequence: CASSLKGSGGYTF.

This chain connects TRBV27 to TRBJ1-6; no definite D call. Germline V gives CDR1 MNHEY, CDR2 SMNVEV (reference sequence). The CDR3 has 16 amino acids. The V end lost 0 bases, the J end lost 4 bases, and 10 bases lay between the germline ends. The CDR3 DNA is TGTGCCAGCAGTTTATCCCGGACGGAATATAATTCACCCCTCCACTTT. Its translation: CASSLSRTEYNSPLHF.

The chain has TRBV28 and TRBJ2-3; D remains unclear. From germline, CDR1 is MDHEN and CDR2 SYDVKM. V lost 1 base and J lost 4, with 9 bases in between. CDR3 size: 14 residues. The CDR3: CASSLLARADTQYF. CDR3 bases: TGTGCCAGCAGTTTATTAGCTAGAGCAGATACGCAGTATTTT.

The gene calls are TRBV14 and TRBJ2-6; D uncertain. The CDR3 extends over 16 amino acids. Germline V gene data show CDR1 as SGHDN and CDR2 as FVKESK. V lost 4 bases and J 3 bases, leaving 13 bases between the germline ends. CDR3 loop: CASSRISTGGANVLTF. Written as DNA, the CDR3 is TGTGCCAGCAGCCGGATCTCCACCGGTGGGGCCAACGTCCTGACTTTC.

This CDR3 is CAWGGEGDRSPLHF. In nucleotides, the CDR3 is TGTGCCTGGGGAGGGGAGGGGGATCGATCACCCCTCCACTTT. This chain joins TRBV30 and TRBJ1-6; the D gene is possibly TRBD1 (6 bases). CDR1 is GTSNPN, CDR2 SVGIG, per germline (reference sequence). This CDR3 is 14 amino acids long. V was pared by 5 bases and J by 10 bases, with 18 bases between.

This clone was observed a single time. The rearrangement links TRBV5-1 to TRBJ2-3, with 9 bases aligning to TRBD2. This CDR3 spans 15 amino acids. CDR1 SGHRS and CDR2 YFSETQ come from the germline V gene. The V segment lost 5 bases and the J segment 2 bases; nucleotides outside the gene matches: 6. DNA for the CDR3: TGCGCCAGCAGGAAGCGGGAGGCGCCCACAGATACGCAGTATTTT. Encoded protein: CASRKREAPTDTQYF.

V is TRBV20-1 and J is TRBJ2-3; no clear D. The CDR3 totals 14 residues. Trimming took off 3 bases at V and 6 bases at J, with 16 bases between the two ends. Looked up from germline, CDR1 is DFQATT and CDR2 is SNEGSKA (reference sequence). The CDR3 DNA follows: TGCAGTGCTAGTGAGGCCCTAGGGCAGGATACGCAGTATTTT. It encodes CSASEALGQDTQYF.

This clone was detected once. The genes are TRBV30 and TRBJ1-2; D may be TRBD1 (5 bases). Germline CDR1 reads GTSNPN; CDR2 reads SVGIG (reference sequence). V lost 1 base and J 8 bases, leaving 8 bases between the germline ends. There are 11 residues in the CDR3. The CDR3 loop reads CAWSGQYGYTF. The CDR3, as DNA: TGTGCCTGGAGTGGACAGTACGGCTACACCTTC. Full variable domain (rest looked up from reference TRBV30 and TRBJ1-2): SQTIHQWPATLVQPVGSPLSLECTVEGTSNPNLYWYRQAAGRGLQLLFYSVGIGQISSEVPQNLSASRPQDRQFILSSKKLLLSDSGFYLCAWSGQYGYTFGSGTRLTVV.

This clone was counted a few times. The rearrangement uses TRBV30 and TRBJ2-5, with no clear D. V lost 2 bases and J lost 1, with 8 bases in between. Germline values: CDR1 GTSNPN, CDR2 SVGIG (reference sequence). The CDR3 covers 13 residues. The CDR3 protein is CAWSTLGQETQYF. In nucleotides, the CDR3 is TGTGCCTGGAGTACGCTGGGCCAAGAGACCCAGTACTTC.

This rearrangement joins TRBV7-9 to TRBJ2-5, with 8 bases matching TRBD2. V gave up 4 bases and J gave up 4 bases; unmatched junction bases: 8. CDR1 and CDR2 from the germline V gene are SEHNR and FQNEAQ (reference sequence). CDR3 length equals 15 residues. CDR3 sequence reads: CASSSRGEISETQYF. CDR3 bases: TGTGCCAGCAGCTCGCGGGGGGAGATATCAGAGACCCAGTACTTC.

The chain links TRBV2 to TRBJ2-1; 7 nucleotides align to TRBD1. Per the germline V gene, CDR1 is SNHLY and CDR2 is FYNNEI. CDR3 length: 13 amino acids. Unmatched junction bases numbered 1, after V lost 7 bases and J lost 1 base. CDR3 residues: CASTGGSYNEQFF. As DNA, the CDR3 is TGTGCCAGCACAGGGGGATCCTACAATGAGCAGTTCTTC.

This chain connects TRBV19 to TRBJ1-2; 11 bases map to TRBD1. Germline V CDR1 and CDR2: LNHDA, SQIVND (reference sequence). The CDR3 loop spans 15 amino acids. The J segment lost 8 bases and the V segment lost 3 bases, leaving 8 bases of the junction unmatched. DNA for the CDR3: TGTGCCAGTAGTATTTGGACAGGGGGCGCAAAGGGCTACACCTTC. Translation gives CASSIWTGGAKGYTF.

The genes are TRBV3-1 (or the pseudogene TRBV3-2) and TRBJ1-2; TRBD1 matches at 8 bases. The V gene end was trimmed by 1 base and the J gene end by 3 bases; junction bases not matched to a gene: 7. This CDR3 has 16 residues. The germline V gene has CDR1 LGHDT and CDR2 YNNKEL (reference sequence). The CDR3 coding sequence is TGTGCCAGCAGCCAAGGGACAGGGAGGTATGACTATGGCTACACCTTC. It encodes CASSQGTGRYDYGYTF.

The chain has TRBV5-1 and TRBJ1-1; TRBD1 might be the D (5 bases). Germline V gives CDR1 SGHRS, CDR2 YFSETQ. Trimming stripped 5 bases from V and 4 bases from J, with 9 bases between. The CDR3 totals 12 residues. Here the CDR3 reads CASRGEGTEAFF. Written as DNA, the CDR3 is TGCGCCAGCAGGGGGGAGGGCACTGAAGCTTTCTTT.

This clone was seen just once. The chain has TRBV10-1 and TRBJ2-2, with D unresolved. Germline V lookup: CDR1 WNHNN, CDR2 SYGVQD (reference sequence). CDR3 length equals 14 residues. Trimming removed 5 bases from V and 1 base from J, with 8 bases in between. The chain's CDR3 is CASSSTRNTGELFF. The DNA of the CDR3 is TGCGCCAGCAGTTCCACGAGGAACACCGGGGAGCTGTTTTTT.

CDR3: CASSQDGKGGAYNEQFF. The DNA for the CDR3 is TGCGCCAGCAGCCAAGATGGAAAGGGGGGCGCCTACAATGAGCAGTTCTTC. The chain joins TRBV4-1 to TRBJ2-1; TRBD1 or TRBD2 may be the D gene (6 bases each). Per the germline V gene, CDR1 is MGHRA and CDR2 is YSYEKL. The CDR3 contains 17 residues. Deletions cut 0 bases from V and 2 bases from J, with 14 bases between.

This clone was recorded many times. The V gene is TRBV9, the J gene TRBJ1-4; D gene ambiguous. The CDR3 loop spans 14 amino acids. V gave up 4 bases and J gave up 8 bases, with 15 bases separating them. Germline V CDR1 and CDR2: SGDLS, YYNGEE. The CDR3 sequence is CASSPGVTVEKLFF. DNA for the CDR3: TGTGCCAGCAGCCCAGGAGTCACCGTCGAAAAACTGTTTTTT.

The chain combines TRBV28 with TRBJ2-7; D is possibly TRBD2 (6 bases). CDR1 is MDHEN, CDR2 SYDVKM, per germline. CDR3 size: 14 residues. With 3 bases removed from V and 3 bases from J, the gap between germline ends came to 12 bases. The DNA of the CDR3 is TGTGCCAGCAGTTTGGGGGGTCCTGACTACGAGCAGTACTTC. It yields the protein CASSLGGPDYEQYF.

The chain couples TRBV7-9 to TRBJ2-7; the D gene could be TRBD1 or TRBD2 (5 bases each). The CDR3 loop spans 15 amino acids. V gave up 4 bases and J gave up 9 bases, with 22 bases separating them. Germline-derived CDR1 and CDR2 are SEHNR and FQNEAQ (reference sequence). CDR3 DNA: TGTGCCAGCAGCTCCGGGAACAGGATATACGAAGGGCAGTACTTC. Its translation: CASSSGNRIYEGQYF.

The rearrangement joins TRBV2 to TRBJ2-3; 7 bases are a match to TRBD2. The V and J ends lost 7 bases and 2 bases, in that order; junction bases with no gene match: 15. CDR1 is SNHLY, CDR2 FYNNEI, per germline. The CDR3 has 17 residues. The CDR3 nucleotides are TGTGCCAGCATAGGACTAGTAGGGCGGAACCCCACAGATACGCAGTATTTT. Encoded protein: CASIGLVGRNPTDTQYF.

The chain's CDR3 is CASSLAGPYEQYF. The CDR3, as DNA: TGTGCCAGCAGCCTAGCGGGTCCCTACGAGCAGTACTTC. The chain combines TRBV14 with TRBJ2-7, with 7 positions matching TRBD2. Unmatched junction bases numbered 2, after V lost 4 bases and J lost 2 bases. Germline assignment: CDR1 SGHDN and CDR2 FVKESK. The CDR3 totals 13 residues. The full variable domain, its missing parts supplied by reference TRBV14 and TRBJ2-7, is EAGVTQFPSHSVIEKGQTVTLRCDPISGHDNLYWYRRVMGKEIKFLLHFVKESKQDESGMPNNRFLAERTGGTYSTLKVQPAELEDSGVYFCASSLAGPYEQYFGPGTRLTVT.

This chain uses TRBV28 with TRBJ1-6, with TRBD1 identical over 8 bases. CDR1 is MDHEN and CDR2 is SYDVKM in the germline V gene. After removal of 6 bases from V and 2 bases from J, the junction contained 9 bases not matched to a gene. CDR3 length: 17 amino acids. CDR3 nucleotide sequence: TGTGCCAGCAGACGGAACAGGGGGAAGGCCTATAATTCACCCCTCCACTTT. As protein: CASRRNRGKAYNSPLHF. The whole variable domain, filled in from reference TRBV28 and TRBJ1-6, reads DVKVTQSSRYLVKRTGEKVFLECVQDMDHENMFWYRQDPGLGLRLIYFSYDVKMKEKGDIPEGYSVSREKKERFSLILESASTNQTSMYLCASRRNRGKAYNSPLHFGNGTRLTVT.